A selection of T cell receptor beta chains follows, all from one sample in a study of CD8 T cells in ankylosing spondylitis. TCRdb ran MiXCR on the 5' RACE reads and lists one entry per CDR3 protein. The data show some 240,000 distinct CDR3 sequences, about a sixth seen once. The material sequenced was blood, either unsorted or a sorted T cell fraction (not recorded which). These receptors were taken from a male donor with ankylosing spondylitis or in good health (not recorded which). Each CDR3 is given with its conserved first and last residue. A D gene is named only where the DNA matches it firmly. Rows may omit the clone size; those that give it use once, few, many or a size class.

D gene	V gene	clone size	J gene	CDR3 DNA	CDR3 protein
NA	TRBV4-2	NA	TRBJ2-1	TGTGCCAGCAGCCAATTAGGGTTTTCCTACAATGAGCAGTTCTTC	CASSQLGFSYNEQFF
TRBD1	TRBV11-2	NA	TRBJ2-7	TGTGCCAGCAGCTTAGGCCGCACAGGGGTCGTTTCCTACGAGCAGTACTTC	CASSLGRTGVVSYEQYF
NA	TRBV7-6	NA	TRBJ2-7	TGTGCCAGCAGTTCAAGGGGAGGCTCCTACGAGCAGTACTTC	CASSSRGGSYEQYF
TRBD2	TRBV4-3	few	TRBJ2-3	TGCGCCAGCAGCCAAGATTTGGGGTCTAGCGGGATAAGCACAGATACGCAGTATTTT	CASSQDLGSSGISTDTQYF
TRBD2	TRBV9	few	TRBJ2-7	TGTGCCAGCAGCCCCCGGACTAGCAGTCCCTACGAGCAGTACTTC	CASSPRTSSPYEQYF
NA	TRBV24-1	many	TRBJ2-3	TGTGCCACCAGTGATCCCGGCAGGGGCACAGATACGCAGTATTTT	CATSDPGRGTDTQYF
TRBD2	TRBV9	few	TRBJ2-5	TGTGCCAGCAGCGGCGGACTAGCGGGCTGGGAGACCCAGTACTTC	CASSGGLAGWETQYF
TRBD2	TRBV20-1	many	TRBJ2-1	TGCAGTGCCTCCGGACTAGCGGTTTACAATGAGCAGTTCTTC	CSASGLAVYNEQFF
NA	TRBV29-1	few	TRBJ1-1	TGCAGCGCAGGGACGGAGAACACTGAAGCTTTCTTT	CSAGTENTEAFF
NA	TRBV5-6	NA	TRBJ2-7	TGTGCCAGCAGCCGGTGGACAGAGAGATACGAGCAGTACTTC	CASSRWTERYEQYF